The T cell receptor beta chain under discussion was sequenced for a study of blood T cell repertoires in COVID-19. Study-wide background: COVID-19 samples collected from the United States, Italy and Spain covered acute and convalescent phases. T cells, B-cell-depleted T cells, or PBMCs supplied cDNA or gDNA.

CDR3 length: 13 amino acids. CDR1 MNHEY and CDR2 SVGAGI come from the germline V gene. Trimming shortened V by 10 bases and J by 1 base, and 12 bases separated the two germline ends. Original processing notes: Reference gene primer amplification in the assay estimated nucleated cell counts. Sequencing used immunoSEQ multiplex PCR; TCRdb keeps in-frame clones, though not all of them. V and J calls and clone size come straight from that table; D and trimming were deduced from the DNA. The data show approximately 140,000 clones, around 84% seen once. The genes are TRBV6-5 and TRBJ2-3; a possible D gene is TRBD2 (6 bases). The sequenced sample was peripheral blood. The clonotype was recovered from a man in his 70s with acute or convalescent COVID-19. The CDR3 sequence is CATASSGTDTQYF. The CDR3, as DNA: TGTGCCACTGCGTCTAGCGGCACAGATACGCAGTATTTT.